One and the same sample provided the 29 T cell receptor beta chains below, sequenced in a study of blood T cells in healthy people across ages. Sample-barcoded 5' priming and a J-beta primer mix drove a second PCR of roughly 6 to 12 cycles. MiXCR, run by TCRdb on the 5' RACE reads, gives a single entry per CDR3 protein. The sample contains some 880,000 distinct CDR3 sequences, about 36% of which appear only once. The sequenced sample consisted of blood. Receptors originate from a man aged 18 to 29 in good health.

The rearrangement uses TRBV29-1 and TRBJ2-1; 9 positions agree with TRBD1. The CDR3 consists of 13 residues. Germline CDR1 is SQVTM and CDR2 is ANQGSEA. Germline trimming cut 4 bases from V and 7 bases from J; bases unmatched to any gene: 5. This CDR3 is CSVAGTGINEQFF. The CDR3 DNA follows: TGCAGCGTTGCCGGGACAGGGATAAATGAGCAGTTCTTC.

This clonotype came up a few times. The V and J genes are TRBV7-2 and TRBJ2-5; no clear D. Between the trimmed V and J ends, which lost 1 base and 4 bases, there was a span of 10 bases. The CDR3 spans 14 residues. Germline loops: CDR1 SGHTA, CDR2 FQGNSA. The CDR3 nucleotides read TGTGCCAGCAGCTTAGGTCTGTCAGCAGAGACCCAGTACTTC. It specifies CASSLGLSAETQYF.

The chain links TRBV20-1 to TRBJ2-3; 14 bases map to TRBD2. From germline, CDR1 is DFQATT and CDR2 SNEGSKA (reference sequence). CDR3 length: 19 residues. Trimming at V came to 2 bases and at J to 3 bases, leaving 13 bases not matched to a gene. The CDR3, as DNA: TGCAGTGCTAGACCCGGGACTAGCGGGGGTGACCTATGGACAGATACGCAGTATTTT. Its protein is CSARPGTSGGDLWTDTQYF.

This clonotype was recorded many times. The CDR3 here is CASSLGGGDFNQPQHF. DNA for the CDR3: TGCGCCAGCAGCTTAGGGGGCGGCGACTTCAATCAGCCCCAGCATTTT. The rearrangement uses TRBV5-1 and TRBJ1-5; 7 bases map to TRBD1. The trim removed 2 bases at V and 3 bases at J, leaving 8 bases unmatched. From germline, CDR1 is SGHRS and CDR2 YFSETQ. The CDR3 runs to 16 residues.

The chain recombines TRBV5-1 with TRBJ2-1, with 7 nucleotides matching TRBD2. This CDR3 comprises 17 residues. CDR1 and CDR2 (germline): SGHRS, YFSETQ. J was trimmed by 0 bases and V by 10 bases; bases with no gene match: 16. CDR3 sequence reads: CAARQGLASGSYNEQFF. Here the CDR3 DNA reads TGCGCCGCCCGGCAGGGTCTGGCTAGCGGCTCCTACAATGAGCAGTTCTTC.

This chain connects TRBV12-5 to TRBJ2-1; D uncertain. Germline CDR1 reads LGHNT; CDR2 reads FRNRAP. The CDR3 totals 15 residues. The V end was cut by 5 bases, the J end by 7 bases, with 18 bases between. The CDR3 region is CASGPEVASRNEQFF. CDR3 bases: TGTGCTAGTGGTCCCGAGGTCGCGAGTAGGAATGAGCAGTTCTTC.

This clonotype was found a few times. CDR3 amino acids: CASSYSSRQGADTQYF. The CDR3 DNA follows: TGTGCCAGCAGTTACTCCTCGAGGCAGGGGGCAGATACGCAGTATTTT. This rearrangement joins TRBV6-5 to TRBJ2-3; 7 bases map to TRBD1. V trimming: 0 bases; J trimming: 4 bases; junction bases outside the gene matches: 7. The CDR3 runs 16 residues. Germline V gene sequence: CDR1 MNHEY, CDR2 SVGAGI.

This clonotype was seen repeatedly, ten times or more. This chain uses TRBV29-1 with TRBJ2-2, with unresolved D. The CDR3 runs to 14 residues. Germline loops: CDR1 SQVTM, CDR2 ANQGSEA. With 3 bases removed from V and 2 bases from J, the gap between germline ends came to 10 bases. The CDR3 sequence is CSVDVAGNTGELFF. DNA of the CDR3: TGCAGCGTTGATGTCGCAGGAAACACCGGGGAGCTGTTTTTT.

This clonotype was picked up many times. This chain uses TRBV12-3 or TRBV12-4 with TRBJ2-5; TRBD1 matches 8 bases. V lost 5 bases and J lost 5; bases outside the gene matches: 13. The CDR3 sequence is 16 residues long. In DNA, the CDR3 is TGTGCCAGCAGTAAAGGGACGGACAGGGTAGGGGAGACCCAGTACTTC. As protein: CASSKGTDRVGETQYF.

On this clonotype: A much larger clone is a single base away; this may be a read error. The chain links TRBV27 to TRBJ2-3, with unresolved D. V was clipped by 3 bases and J by 4 bases, with 5 bases between them. CDR1 is MNHEY, CDR2 SMNVEV, per germline (reference sequence). This CDR3 is 12 amino acids long. The CDR3 region is CASSFNPDTQYF. For the CDR3, the DNA is TGTGCCAGCAGTTTTAACCCAGATACGCAGTATTTT.

The V and J genes are TRBV6-5 and TRBJ1-1; the D is unclear. Germline CDR1 reads MNHEY; CDR2 reads SVGAGI. The CDR3 is 13 residues long. Trimming left V 6 bases short and J 1 base short, with 9 bases between. CDR3 DNA sequence: TGTGCCAGCAGCCAGACAACGAACACTGAAGCTTTCTTT. This translates into CASSQTTNTEAFF.

The CDR3 coding sequence is TGCAGTGCGCGACTAGCGGGGGATCACAATGAGCAGTTCTTC. It codes for CSARLAGDHNEQFF. The V call is TRBV20-1, the J call TRBJ2-1; 12 bases agree with TRBD2. Per germline, CDR1 DFQATT and CDR2 SNEGSKA (reference sequence). The CDR3 is 14 residues long. The V gene end was trimmed by 6 bases and the J gene end by 5 bases; junction bases not matched to a gene: 5.

The chain combines TRBV27 with TRBJ1-6; the D is unclear. Germline CDR1 is MNHEY and CDR2 is SMNVEV (reference sequence). The CDR3 has 15 amino acids. The ends were cut back, 0 bases at V and 8 bases at J, with 11 bases in the middle. CDR3 loop: CASSLSWEYHSPLHF. The CDR3 DNA follows: TGTGCCAGCAGTTTATCGTGGGAATATCATTCACCCCTCCACTTT.

This chain joins TRBV7-9 and TRBJ2-7; D remains unclear. The germline CDR1 and CDR2 sequences are SEHNR and FQNEAQ (reference sequence). The CDR3 is 13 amino acids. V lost 4 bases to trimming and J lost 3 bases, with 10 bases between them. CDR3: CASSSQVLYEQYF. CDR3 DNA sequence: TGTGCCAGCAGCTCTCAGGTCCTCTACGAGCAGTACTTC.

This clonotype was seen ten or more times. V is TRBV12-3 or TRBV12-4 and J is TRBJ2-7, with TRBD1 as a possible D gene (6 bases). The CDR3 sequence is 14 residues long. Deletions cut 5 bases from V and 2 bases from J, with 13 bases between. The CDR3 sequence: CASSPKGHPYEQYF. The CDR3 DNA follows: TGTGCCAGCAGTCCAAAGGGACACCCCTACGAGCAGTACTTC.

To note about this clonotype: This clone may be a read error of a much larger clone one base away. The rearrangement joins TRBV12-3 or TRBV12-4 to TRBJ2-5; D is unclear. Trimming removed 3 bases from V and 11 bases from J, with 19 bases in between. The CDR3 contains 14 residues. CDR3 residues: CASSFKASQNSQYF. CDR3 bases: TGTGCCAGCAGTTTCAAGGCCTCCCAAAACAGTCAGTACTTC.

The chain combines TRBV6-6 with TRBJ2-7, with D hard to call. The CDR3 totals 14 residues. Germline CDR1 MNHNY, CDR2 SVGAGI (reference sequence). The V gene lost 2 bases and the J gene lost 4 bases, with 12 bases spanning the gap. The CDR3 DNA is TGTGCCAGCAGTTACGGACGGTTATTGTACGAGCAGTACTTC. It translates to CASSYGRLLYEQYF.

The V gene is TRBV7-9, the J gene TRBJ1-5, with D maybe TRBD1 (6 bases). The CDR3 loop spans 16 amino acids. Trimming removed 0 bases from V and 2 bases from J, with 11 bases in between. From germline, CDR1 is SEHNR and CDR2 FQNEAQ (reference sequence). This CDR3 is CASSLALSGGNQPQHF. CDR3 coding DNA: TGTGCCAGCAGCTTAGCGCTCTCAGGGGGCAATCAGCCCCAGCATTTT.

The genes are TRBV20-1 and TRBJ2-1, with D perhaps being TRBD1 or TRBD2 (6 bases each). Germline V lookup: CDR1 DFQATT, CDR2 SNEGSKA (reference sequence). V lost 3 bases to trimming and J lost 9 bases, with 24 bases between them. The CDR3 is 16 residues long. CDR3 sequence (DNA): TGCAGTGCTAGTTCCCCCCAGTGGGGGGCTGTCGGTGAGCAGTTCTTC. This codes for CSASSPQWGAVGEQFF.

The chain joins TRBV27 to TRBJ2-7; tentative D call: TRBD2 (6 bases). The CDR3 totals 18 residues. The ends were cut back, 3 bases at V and 2 bases at J, with 23 bases in the middle. Per the germline V gene, CDR1 is MNHEY and CDR2 is SMNVEV (reference sequence). The CDR3, as DNA: TGTGCCAGCAGTTTCCGCCCTGGGCGGGGCGGGGAGGCCTACGAGCAGTACTTC. This codes for CASSFRPGRGGEAYEQYF.

A word on this clonotype: The junction departs from the called germline gene at one end, perhaps through a read error. The V gene is TRBV7-9, the J gene TRBJ2-1; the match to TRBD1 covers 7 bases. Germline lookup yields CDR1 SEHNR and CDR2 FQNEAQ (reference sequence). The CDR3 covers 17 residues. Here the CDR3 reads CASGFRASGTAYNEQFF. CDR3 DNA sequence: TGTGCCAGCGGCTTTAGGGCTTCCGGGACAGCCTACAATGAGCAGTTCTTC.

The chain recombines TRBV7-2 with TRBJ2-1; possibly TRBD2 for D (7 bases). This CDR3 contains 16 residues. Trimming left V 7 bases short and J 0 bases short, with 16 bases between. Looked up from germline, CDR1 is SGHTA and CDR2 is FQGNSA. CDR3 nucleotides: TGTGCCAGCACCCTAGGGAGGGGGGGCTCCTACAATGAGCAGTTCTTC. This codes for CASTLGRGGSYNEQFF.

About this clonotype itself: A junction end diverges from the germline sequence, so it may reflect a read error. This chain joins TRBV20-1 and TRBJ2-6; perhaps TRBD2 as D (7 bases). Germline CDR1 reads DFQATT; CDR2 reads SNEGSKA (reference sequence). The CDR3 is 18 amino acids. CDR3 DNA sequence: TGCAGTGCCAAAGGGAGGGGGGCGCTGCTTTCTGGGGCCAACGTCCTGATTTTC. Amino acids: CSAKGRGALLSGANVLIF.

This clonotype was seen only a few times. This sequence joins TRBV13 and TRBJ1-2; D gene ambiguous. Germline V gene data show CDR1 as PRHDT and CDR2 as FYEKMQ (reference sequence). The CDR3 spans 15 residues. The V gene lost 5 bases and the J gene lost 4 bases, with 17 bases spanning the gap. CDR3 DNA: TGTGCCAGCAGCCCGGGAGCGGGAATAATCTATGGCTACACCTTC. Its translation: CASSPGAGIIYGYTF. The full variable domain, rest sourced from reference TRBV13 and TRBJ1-2, is AAGVIQSPRHLIKEKRETATLKCYPIPRHDTVYWYQQGPGQDPQFLISFYEKMQSDKGSIPDRFSAQQFSDYHSELNMSSLELGDSALYFCASSPGAGIIYGYTFGSGTRLTVV.

The table lists this clonotype with a few counts. The J gene is TRBJ2-5, the V gene TRBV4-2; D gene ambiguous. Germline CDR1 and CDR2: LGHNA and YNFKEQ. The CDR3 spans 14 residues. V lost 1 base and J lost 5, with 11 bases in between. The CDR3 nucleotides read TGTGCCAGCAGCCAAGGCCTCGTGGCTGAGACCCAGTACTTC. It encodes CASSQGLVAETQYF.

Notes on this clonotype: This sequence may be a read error, since a much larger clone differs from it by one base. The chain uses TRBV4-2 and TRBJ2-6; 8 bases align to TRBD2. CDR3 length: 18 residues. Per germline, CDR1 LGHNA and CDR2 YNFKEQ. CDR3 bases: TGTGCCAGCAGCCAAGTTATGACAGGTTCGGGGGGGGCCGACGTCCTGACTTTC. It encodes CASSQVMTGSGGADVLTF.

This clonotype came up many times. The chain links TRBV12-3 or TRBV12-4 to TRBJ1-2; D not resolved. Trimming pared 3 bases from V and 6 bases from J, leaving 8 bases between. The CDR3 sequence is 12 residues long. The CDR3 loop is CASSFLGDGYTF. CDR3 coding DNA: TGTGCCAGCAGTTTCCTCGGGGATGGCTACACCTTC.

This rearrangement joins TRBV2 to TRBJ2-4; 11 nucleotides line up with TRBD1. The CDR3 covers 17 residues. Germline lookup yields CDR1 SNHLY and CDR2 FYNNEI. The J segment lost 9 bases and the V segment lost 1 base, leaving 11 bases of the junction unmatched. The CDR3 region has the DNA TGTGCCAGCAGTGAAGGGAAGGATAGGACAGGGGGCTCCATTCAGTACTTC. Translation: CASSEGKDRTGGSIQYF.

The rearrangement uses TRBV20-1 and TRBJ2-5; possibly TRBD1 or TRBD2 for D (5 bases each). The end of the DNA fits TRBJ2-7 better, so the J call may be wrong. There are 14 residues in the CDR3. Per germline, CDR1 DFQATT and CDR2 SNEGSKA (reference sequence). CDR3 in amino acids: CSAGLSGRNYEQYF. For the CDR3, the DNA is TGCAGTGCTGGCCTATCGGGACGGAACTACGAGCAGTACTTC.